This TCR beta chain was documented in a study of T cell responses to AZD1222 COVID-19 vaccine. This CDR3 spans 14 amino acids. The V end was cut by 0 bases, the J end by 2 bases, with 9 bases between. Germline values: CDR1 SGHDT, CDR2 YYEEEE. This clone was detected only a few times. Antigen specificity is unknown. Study results and limitations: Targets within unmutated variant regions were reportedly found for nearly half of spike-specific TCRs. Regions 160-218 and 743-854 held dominance among vaccine-associated CD4 TCRs, which spanned spike. Following two doses of AZD1222, Spike-specific TCR breadth and depth rose. Most donors were white British, females outnumbered males, and clonal diversity was possibly underestimated.

The repertoire was sequenced with immunoSEQ multiplex PCR; TCRdb's copy has only in-frame clones and lacks some. The table has roughly 140,000 clones, over 80% seen once. The receptor comes from an adult in good health. The chain carries TRBV5-6 and TRBJ2-7; tentatively, D is TRBD1 (6 bases). Sequencing used peripheral blood, obtained on day 0 of MenACWY control vaccination. DNA for the CDR3: TGTGCCAGCAGCTTGGACAGGGCTACCTACGAGCAGTACTTC. Translating gives CASSLDRATYEQYF.